Listed here are 15 T cell receptor beta chains from one sample, sequenced in a study of blood T cell repertoires in COVID-19. Profiling relied on immunoSEQ multiplex PCR, and the TCRdb table lists in-frame clones only, not all of them. The sample includes under 300,000 clones, 70% to 90% seen only once; the top ten take around 1.8%. The sample comprised PBMCs or T cells enriched from blood (not recorded which). The receptors come from a woman between 50 and 59 years old who had recovered from COVID-19.

This chain uses TRBV28 with TRBJ2-3; D uncertain. In germline, CDR1 is MDHEN, CDR2 SYDVKM. Trimming shortened V by 4 bases and J by 0 bases, and 11 bases separated the two germline ends. CDR3 size: 15 residues. The CDR3 loop is CASSSYSSSTDTQYF. CDR3 DNA sequence: TGTGCCAGCAGTTCCTATAGCTCTAGCACAGATACGCAGTATTTT.

The chain couples TRBV29-1 to TRBJ1-1; D not resolved. The CDR3 covers 13 residues. The germline CDR1 and CDR2 sequences are SQVTM and ANQGSEA. V lost 6 bases to trimming and J lost 1 base, with 12 bases between them. CDR3 nucleotide sequence: TGCAGCGTAAGGAGGGTTTGGAACACTGAAGCTTTCTTT. Translation gives CSVRRVWNTEAFF.

The chain is built from TRBV10-3 and TRBJ2-1; TRBD1 is a possible D gene (5 bases). V was pared by 3 bases and J by 6 bases, with 6 bases between. The germline V gene encodes CDR1 ENHRY and CDR2 SYGVKD. The CDR3 length is 12 residues. CDR3 sequence: CAISEQVNEQFF. The DNA for the CDR3 is TGTGCCATCAGTGAACAGGTCAATGAGCAGTTCTTC.

The V and J genes are TRBV6-5 and TRBJ1-2; possible D gene TRBD1, 6 bases. The CDR3 is made up of 15 amino acids. V was shortened by 8 bases and J by 6 bases, with 22 bases between the two germline ends. The germline V gene has CDR1 MNHEY and CDR2 SVGAGI. CDR3 DNA sequence: TGTGCCAGCCCGACGCCGGCAGGGGCGACAAATGGCTACACCTTC. Translated: CASPTPAGATNGYTF.

This chain uses TRBV28 with TRBJ2-1; no clear D gene. The V end lost 3 bases, the J end lost 0 bases, and 24 bases lay between the germline ends. CDR1 is MDHEN, CDR2 SYDVKM, per germline. This CDR3 has 20 amino acids. CDR3 nucleotide sequence: TGTGCCAGCAGTTTCCCCAGCGTAACCCTTACCGCGAGCTCCTACAATGAGCAGTTCTTC. This gives the protein CASSFPSVTLTASSYNEQFF.

This clone was detected only once. V and J are TRBV3-1 (or the pseudogene TRBV3-2) and TRBJ2-7; 11 nucleotides align to TRBD2. J was trimmed by 0 bases and V by 3 bases; bases with no gene match: 7. The CDR3 covers 17 residues. Germline V lookup: CDR1 LGHDT, CDR2 YNNKEL (reference sequence). The CDR3 loop is CASSQETSGVSSYEQYF. The CDR3, as DNA: TGTGCCAGCAGCCAGGAGACTAGCGGGGTAAGCTCCTACGAGCAGTACTTC.

CDR3 in amino acids: CASSARDRGRTGANVLTF. The CDR3 DNA reads as TGTGCCAGCAGCGCCCGGGACAGGGGTCGAACTGGGGCCAACGTCCTGACTTTC. This rearrangement joins TRBV3-1 (or the pseudogene TRBV3-2) to TRBJ2-6, with 10 bases matching TRBD1. Germline assignment: CDR1 LGHDT and CDR2 YNNKEL (reference sequence). V lost 5 bases to trimming and J lost 2 bases; unmatched junction nucleotides: 9. This CDR3 is 18 amino acids long.

The V call is TRBV3-1 (or the pseudogene TRBV3-2), the J call TRBJ1-6; no firm D call. The V end was cut by 3 bases, the J end by 8 bases, with 11 bases between. CDR3 length: 14 residues. CDR1 LGHDT and CDR2 YNNKEL come from the germline V gene (reference sequence). The CDR3 region is CASSQLGLDSPLHF. The CDR3 region has the DNA TGTGCCAGCAGCCAGCTCGGACTCGATTCACCCCTCCACTTT.

The gene calls are TRBV11-2 and TRBJ2-7; TRBD1 might be the D (5 bases). The V gene lost 3 bases and the J gene lost 5 bases, with 11 bases spanning the gap. This CDR3 has 13 residues. Germline-derived CDR1 and CDR2 are SGHAT and FQNNGV. CDR3 in amino acids: CASSLEQVNEQYF. The DNA for the CDR3 is TGTGCCAGCAGCTTGGAACAGGTTAACGAGCAGTACTTC.

The chain combines TRBV5-6 with TRBJ2-1; TRBD1 matches at 9 bases. Germline V gives CDR1 SGHDT, CDR2 YYEEEE. V gave up 4 bases and J gave up 10 bases; unmatched junction bases: 15. The CDR3 runs to 16 residues. The CDR3 protein is CASSETGTGPPGEQFF. CDR3 DNA sequence: TGTGCCAGCAGCGAAACCGGGACAGGGCCCCCGGGAGAGCAGTTCTTC.

This chain links TRBV9 with TRBJ1-4; D is possibly TRBD1 (5 bases). The length of the CDR3 is 15 residues. Germline CDR1 SGDLS, CDR2 YYNGEE. The V and J ends lost 4 bases and 2 bases respectively, with 12 bases between them. The CDR3 is CASSPQGRTNEKLFF. CDR3 bases: TGTGCCAGCAGCCCCCAGGGAAGGACTAATGAAAAACTGTTTTTT.

The gene calls are TRBV7-2 and TRBJ1-1; 7 bases align to TRBD1. Germline V CDR1 and CDR2: SGHTA, FQGNSA. The CDR3 consists of 14 residues. V lost 2 bases, J lost 6 bases, and 6 bases stayed unmatched. This chain's CDR3 is CASSLRRGGSEAFF. Here the CDR3 DNA reads TGTGCCAGCAGCTTAAGGAGAGGGGGCTCTGAAGCTTTCTTT.

The V and J genes are TRBV29-1 and TRBJ2-3; D perhaps matches TRBD1 (6 bases). V was trimmed by 6 bases and J by 4 bases, leaving 14 bases between them. This CDR3 comprises 13 residues. Per the germline V gene, CDR1 is SQVTM and CDR2 is ANQGSEA. The CDR3 coding sequence is TGCAGCGTCAACCGGAAGGGGGCAGATACGCAGTATTTT. As protein: CSVNRKGADTQYF.

V usage is TRBV9 and J usage is TRBJ2-2; 10 bases match TRBD1. From germline, CDR1 is SGDLS and CDR2 YYNGEE. V gave up 3 bases and J gave up 6 bases; unmatched junction bases: 5. This CDR3 comprises 15 residues. CDR3 residues: CASSARDRGPGELFF. In DNA, the CDR3 is TGTGCCAGCAGCGCCCGGGACAGGGGACCCGGGGAGCTGTTTTTT.

The chain employs TRBV5-1 and TRBJ2-7; TRBD2 matches at 11 bases. The CDR3 runs 17 residues. CDR1 is SGHRS, CDR2 YFSETQ, per germline. Unmatched junction bases numbered 12, after V lost 2 bases and J lost 5 bases. The CDR3 DNA is TGCGCCAGCAGCTTTATAGCGGGAGGGCCAGGGTCCGACGAGCAGTACTTC. Residues: CASSFIAGGPGSDEQYF.